The 10 T cell receptor beta chains listed next were all sequenced from one sample in a study of CD8 T cells in ankylosing spondylitis. Findings of the study overall: There was a TCR beta motif, made of 7 to 9 highly homologous variants, that appeared characteristic of ankylosing spondylitis blood.

TCRdb fed the 5' RACE reads into MiXCR, producing one record per CDR3 protein. The sample lists about 220,000 distinct CDR3 sequences; about 16% were seen once. Their recognized antigens are unknown. Source material: blood, either unsorted or a sorted T cell fraction (not recorded which). The receptors derive from a male donor with ankylosing spondylitis.

The chain combines TRBV28 with TRBJ2-7; 12 nucleotides line up with TRBD2. The CDR3 totals 14 residues. CDR1 MDHEN and CDR2 SYDVKM come from the germline V gene. V trimming: 6 bases; J trimming: 5 bases; junction bases outside the gene matches: 5. The CDR3 loop reads CASSFRLAGDEQYF. The CDR3 DNA reads TGTGCCAGCAGCTTTCGACTAGCGGGAGACGAGCAGTACTTC.

This clonotype has more than one count but fewer than ten. CDR3: CASSDPQGRYEQYF. The CDR3 DNA reads TGTGCCAGCAGTGACCCCCAGGGTCGCTACGAGCAGTACTTC. The V gene is TRBV6-1, the J gene TRBJ2-7; a weak D match, TRBD1 (5 bases). The V gene's germline CDR1 is MNHNS and CDR2 SASEGT. Trimming shortened V by 3 bases and J by 3 bases, and 12 bases separated the two germline ends. This CDR3 comprises 14 residues.

The V and J genes are TRBV4-1 and TRBJ2-5; no clear D. In germline, CDR1 is MGHRA, CDR2 YSYEKL. Trimming stripped 1 base from V and 5 bases from J, with 14 bases between. The CDR3 length is 15 residues. CDR3 residues: CASSQGAREEETQYF. The CDR3 coding sequence is TGCGCCAGCAGCCAAGGAGCCCGTGAGGAGGAGACCCAGTACTTC.

There are a few counts of this clonotype. V usage is TRBV5-1 and J usage is TRBJ1-2, with D unresolved. Trimming stripped 2 bases from V and 4 bases from J, with 9 bases between. In germline, CDR1 is SGHRS, CDR2 YFSETQ. This CDR3 spans 13 amino acids. CDR3 bases: TGCGCCAGCAGCTTAGACGGATTCTATGGCTACACCTTC. Encoded protein: CASSLDGFYGYTF.

This clonotype was detected ten times or more. The chain couples TRBV4-3 to TRBJ1-1; perhaps TRBD1 as D (5 bases). Germline V gives CDR1 LGHNA, CDR2 YSLEER. This CDR3 region has 15 residues. V was pared by 4 bases and J by 3 bases, with 15 bases between. CDR3 sequence (DNA): TGCGCCAGCAGCCTGGAAGGGGTGGCGGACACTGAAGCTTTCTTT. It codes for CASSLEGVADTEAFF.

The chain employs TRBV7-9 and TRBJ1-2, with D possibly TRBD1 on 5 matching bases. CDR1 is SEHNR and CDR2 is FQNEAQ in the germline V gene (reference sequence). There are 13 residues in the CDR3. With 0 bases removed from V and 4 bases from J, the gap between germline ends came to 6 bases. The CDR3 is CASSLADSYGYTF. CDR3 bases: TGTGCCAGCAGCTTAGCCGACAGCTATGGCTACACCTTC.

The CDR3 reads CASSFSVDEQYF. CDR3 sequence (DNA): TGCGCCAGCAGCTTCTCAGTTGACGAGCAGTACTTC. The rearrangement joins TRBV5-1 to TRBJ2-7; no reliable D call. The V gene's germline CDR1 is SGHRS and CDR2 YFSETQ. V was cut by 2 bases and J by 5 bases, with 8 bases left in between. This CDR3 comprises 12 residues.

This clonotype was counted ten times or more. The chain recombines TRBV29-1 with TRBJ2-7; the D is unclear. Trimming took 4 bases from V and 0 from J, leaving 10 bases between them. CDR1 and CDR2 from the germline V gene are SQVTM and ANQGSEA. The CDR3 runs 13 residues. This CDR3 reads CSVVRQDSYEQYF. The CDR3 bases are TGCAGCGTTGTGCGCCAGGACTCCTACGAGCAGTACTTC.

This clonotype was found a few times. The chain links TRBV7-9 to TRBJ2-7; tentatively, D is TRBD1 (6 bases). Germline V gene lookup returns CDR1 SEHNR and CDR2 FQNEAQ (reference sequence). CDR3 length: 14 amino acids. Trimming took off 4 bases at V and 3 bases at J, with 13 bases between the two ends. The CDR3 loop is CASSSRTGNYEQYF. The CDR3 bases are TGTGCCAGCAGCTCCCGTACAGGGAACTACGAGCAGTACTTC. The variable domain in full, with the rest retrieved from reference TRBV7-9 and TRBJ2-7, is DTGVSQNPRHKITKRGQNVTFRCDPISEHNRLYWYRQTLGQGPEFLTYFQNEAQLEKSRLLSDRFSAERPKGSFSTLEIQRTEQGDSAMYLCASSSRTGNYEQYFGPGTRLTVT.

The V gene is TRBV5-6, the J gene TRBJ2-7, with TRBD2 matching 7 bases. This CDR3 spans 14 amino acids. J lost 2 bases, V lost 4 bases, and 6 bases had no gene match. Germline loops: CDR1 SGHDT, CDR2 YYEEEE. The CDR3 bases are TGTGCCAGCAGCGCCTCACTAGCGACCTACGAGCAGTACTTC. This encodes CASSASLATYEQYF.